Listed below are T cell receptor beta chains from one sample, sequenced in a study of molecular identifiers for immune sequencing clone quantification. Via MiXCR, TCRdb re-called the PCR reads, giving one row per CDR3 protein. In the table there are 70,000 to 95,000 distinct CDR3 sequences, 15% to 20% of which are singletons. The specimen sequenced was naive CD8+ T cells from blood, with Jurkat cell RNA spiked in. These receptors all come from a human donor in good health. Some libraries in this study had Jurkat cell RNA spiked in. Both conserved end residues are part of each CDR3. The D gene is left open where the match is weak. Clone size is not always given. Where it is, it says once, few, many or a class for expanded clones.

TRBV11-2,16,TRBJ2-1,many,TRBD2,CASSLGGGTTYNEQFF,TGTGCCAGCAGCTTAGGGGGGGGGACCACCTACAATGAGCAGTTCTTC
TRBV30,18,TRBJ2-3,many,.,CAWSVRGMKPTSTDTQYF,TGTGCCTGGAGTGTTAGGGGAATGAAGCCTACTAGCACAGATACGCAGTATTTT
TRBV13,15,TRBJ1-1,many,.,CASSLRGLGGTEAFF,TGTGCCAGCAGCTTACGGGGACTTGGCGGCACTGAAGCTTTCTTT
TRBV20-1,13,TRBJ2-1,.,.,CSARLGLRHEQFF,TGCAGTGCTAGATTAGGCCTGCGCCATGAGCAGTTCTTC
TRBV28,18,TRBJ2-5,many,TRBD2,CASSYPPGLAGLQETQYF,TGTGCCAGCAGTTACCCACCCGGACTAGCGGGCCTCCAAGAGACCCAGTACTTC
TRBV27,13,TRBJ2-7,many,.,CASSSTYPYEQYF,TGTGCCAGCAGTAGTACTTATCCCTACGAGCAGTACTTC
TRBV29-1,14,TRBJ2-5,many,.,CSVSNSGRQETQYF,TGCAGCGTCTCTAACTCGGGACGCCAAGAGACCCAGTACTTC
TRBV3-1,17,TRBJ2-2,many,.,CASSPRSKGLNTGELFF,TGTGCCAGCAGCCCACGGAGCAAGGGTCTGAACACCGGGGAGCTGTTTTTT
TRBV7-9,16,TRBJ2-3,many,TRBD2,CASSPTSGESTDTQYF,TGTGCCAGCAGCCCGACTAGCGGGGAGAGCACAGATACGCAGTATTTT
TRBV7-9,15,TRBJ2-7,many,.,CASSLGPGSPDEQYF,TGTGCCAGCAGCTTAGGGCCCGGGAGTCCGGACGAGCAGTACTTC
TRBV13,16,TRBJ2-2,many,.,CASSLEAEANTGELFF,TGTGCCAGCAGCTTAGAGGCAGAAGCGAACACCGGGGAGCTGTTTTTT
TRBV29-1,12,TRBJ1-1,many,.,CSVGGGETEAFF,TGCAGCGTGGGGGGGGGCGAGACTGAAGCTTTCTTT
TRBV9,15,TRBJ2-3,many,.,CASSVAYGLPDTQYF,TGTGCCAGCAGCGTAGCCTATGGCTTACCAGATACGCAGTATTTT
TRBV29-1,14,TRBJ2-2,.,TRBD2,CSAVAGGSTGELFF,TGCAGCGCGGTAGCGGGAGGGAGTACCGGGGAGCTGTTTTTT
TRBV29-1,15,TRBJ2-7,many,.,CSVVPLFGTPYEQYF,TGCAGCGTTGTACCTCTCTTTGGGACGCCCTACGAGCAGTACTTC
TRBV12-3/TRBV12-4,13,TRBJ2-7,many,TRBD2,CASSFGTRREQYF,TGTGCCAGCAGCTTCGGGACTAGACGCGAGCAGTACTTC
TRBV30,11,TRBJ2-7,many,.,CAWSLAYEQYF,TGTGCCTGGAGTTTAGCCTACGAGCAGTACTTC
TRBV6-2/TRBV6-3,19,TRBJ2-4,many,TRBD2,CASSYLGLAGAYKPNIQYF,TGTGCCAGCAGTTACCTCGGACTAGCGGGGGCCTACAAACCAAACATTCAGTACTTC
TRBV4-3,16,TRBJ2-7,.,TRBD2,CASSQDSSGGLYEQYF,TGCGCCAGCAGCCAAGATAGTTCGGGGGGTTTGTACGAGCAGTACTTC
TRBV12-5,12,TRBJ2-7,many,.,CASGPSQYEQYF,TGTGCTAGTGGCCCCTCTCAGTACGAGCAGTACTTC
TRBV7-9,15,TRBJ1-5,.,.,CAGSLVGSSNQPQHF,TGTGCCGGCAGCTTAGTCGGATCCTCCAATCAGCCCCAGCATTTT
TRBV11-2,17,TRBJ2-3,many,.,CASSLDGPGSYTDTQYF,TGTGCCAGCAGCTTAGATGGGCCGGGGTCGTACACAGATACGCAGTATTTT
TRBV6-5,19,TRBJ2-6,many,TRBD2,CASSRGFGSGSSGANVLTF,TGTGCCAGCAGCCGGGGTTTCGGTAGCGGGAGTTCTGGGGCCAACGTCCTGACTTTC
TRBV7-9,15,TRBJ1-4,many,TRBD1,CASLPAGTANEKLFF,TGTGCCAGCCTACCTGCGGGGACAGCTAATGAAAAACTGTTTTTT
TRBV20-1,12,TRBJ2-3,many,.,CSLEVDTDTQYF,TGCAGTTTAGAAGTAGACACAGATACGCAGTATTTT
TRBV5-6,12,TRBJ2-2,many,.,CASRQGSGELFF,TGTGCCAGCAGACAGGGATCCGGGGAGCTGTTTTTT
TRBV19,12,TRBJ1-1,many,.,CASSAMNTEAFF,TGTGCCAGTAGTGCAATGAACACTGAAGCTTTCTTT
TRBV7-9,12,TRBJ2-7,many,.,CASSLPNYEQYF,TGTGCCAGCAGCTTACCTAACTACGAGCAGTACTTC
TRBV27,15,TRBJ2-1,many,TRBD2,CASSYSGMSYNEQFF,TGTGCCAGCAGTTATAGCGGGATGTCCTACAATGAGCAGTTCTTC
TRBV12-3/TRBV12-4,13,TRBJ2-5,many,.,CASSTGTGETQYF,TGTGCCAGCAGTACCGGGACCGGGGAGACCCAGTACTTC
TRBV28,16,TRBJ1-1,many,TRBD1,CASSGGTGVFVTEAFF,TGTGCCAGCAGTGGAGGGACAGGGGTGTTTGTCACTGAAGCTTTCTTT
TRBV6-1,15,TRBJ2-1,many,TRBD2,CASSRPTSGVNEQFF,TGTGCCAGCAGTCGACCGACTAGCGGCGTGAATGAGCAGTTCTTC